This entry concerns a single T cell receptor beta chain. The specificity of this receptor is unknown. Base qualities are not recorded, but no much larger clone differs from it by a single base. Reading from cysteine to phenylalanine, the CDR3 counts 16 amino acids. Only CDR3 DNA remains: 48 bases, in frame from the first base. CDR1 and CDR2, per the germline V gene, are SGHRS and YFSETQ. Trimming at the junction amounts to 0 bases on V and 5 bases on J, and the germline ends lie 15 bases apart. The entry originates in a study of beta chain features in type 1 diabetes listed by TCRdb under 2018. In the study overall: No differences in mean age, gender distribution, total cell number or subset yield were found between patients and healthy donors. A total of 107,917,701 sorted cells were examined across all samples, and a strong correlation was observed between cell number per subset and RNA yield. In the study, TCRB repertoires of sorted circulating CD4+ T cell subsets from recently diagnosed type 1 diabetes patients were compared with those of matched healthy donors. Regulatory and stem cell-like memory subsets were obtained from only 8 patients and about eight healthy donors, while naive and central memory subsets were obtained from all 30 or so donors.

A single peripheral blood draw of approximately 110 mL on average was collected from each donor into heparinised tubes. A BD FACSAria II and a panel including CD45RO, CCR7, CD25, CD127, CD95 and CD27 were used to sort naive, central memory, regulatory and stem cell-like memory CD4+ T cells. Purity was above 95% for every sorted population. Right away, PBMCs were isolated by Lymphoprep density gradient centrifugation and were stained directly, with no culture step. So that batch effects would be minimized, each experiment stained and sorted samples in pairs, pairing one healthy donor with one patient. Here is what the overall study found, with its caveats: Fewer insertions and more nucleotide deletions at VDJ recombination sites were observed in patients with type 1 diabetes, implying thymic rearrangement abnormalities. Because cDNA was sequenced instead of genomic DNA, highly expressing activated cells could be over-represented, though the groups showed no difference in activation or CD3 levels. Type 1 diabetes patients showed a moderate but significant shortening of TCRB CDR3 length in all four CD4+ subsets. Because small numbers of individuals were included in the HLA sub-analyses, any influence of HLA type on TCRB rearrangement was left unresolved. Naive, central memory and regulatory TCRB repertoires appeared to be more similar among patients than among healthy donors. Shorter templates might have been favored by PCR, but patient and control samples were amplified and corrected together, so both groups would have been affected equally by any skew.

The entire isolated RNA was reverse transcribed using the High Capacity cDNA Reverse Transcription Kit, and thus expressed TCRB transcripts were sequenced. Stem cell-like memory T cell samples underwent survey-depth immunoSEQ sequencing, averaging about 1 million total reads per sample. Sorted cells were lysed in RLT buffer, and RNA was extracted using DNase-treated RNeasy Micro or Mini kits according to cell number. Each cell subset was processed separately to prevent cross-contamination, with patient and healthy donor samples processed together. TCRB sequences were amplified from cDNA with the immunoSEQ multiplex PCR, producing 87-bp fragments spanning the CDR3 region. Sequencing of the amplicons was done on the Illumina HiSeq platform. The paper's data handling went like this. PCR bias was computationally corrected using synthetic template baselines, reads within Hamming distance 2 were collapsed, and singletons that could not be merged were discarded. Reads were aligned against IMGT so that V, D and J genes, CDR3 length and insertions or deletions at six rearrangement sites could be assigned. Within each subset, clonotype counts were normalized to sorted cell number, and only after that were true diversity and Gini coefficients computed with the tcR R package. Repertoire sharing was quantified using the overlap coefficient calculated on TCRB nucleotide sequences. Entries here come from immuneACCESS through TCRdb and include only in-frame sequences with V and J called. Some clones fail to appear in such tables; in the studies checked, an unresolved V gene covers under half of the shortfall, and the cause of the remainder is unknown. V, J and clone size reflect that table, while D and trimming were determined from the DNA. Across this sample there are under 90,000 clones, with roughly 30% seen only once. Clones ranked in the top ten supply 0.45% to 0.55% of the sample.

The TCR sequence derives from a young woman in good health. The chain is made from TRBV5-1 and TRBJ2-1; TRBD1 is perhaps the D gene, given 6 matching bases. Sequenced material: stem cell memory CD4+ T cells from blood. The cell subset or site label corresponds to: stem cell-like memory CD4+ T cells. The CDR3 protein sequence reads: CASSLVGRGRNNEQFF. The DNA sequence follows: TGCGCCAGCAGCTTGGTAGGCAGGGGCCGCAACAATGAGCAGTTCTTC.